This T cell receptor beta chain was captured by sequencing in a study of OX40 agonist ivuxolimab in advanced cancers. In the study overall: All patients had ivuxolimab intravenously every 2 weeks at 0.01 to 10 mg/kg.

Study-level findings and limits: The authors also found low normalized T-cell clonal expansion in some nonresponders.

The junction had 7 bases not matched to a gene; V was cut back by 4 bases and J by 13 bases. Germline V lookup: CDR1 SGHRS, CDR2 YFSETQ. This CDR3 spans 12 amino acids. Notes on this clone: Its antigen is as yet unknown.

Measured with immunoSEQ multiplex PCR; TCRdb has only the in-frame clones, and not every one. The sample lists 40,000 to 60,000 clones, more than 80% occurring once. This specimen was CD4+ or CD8+ T cells sorted from blood, taken in a trial of the OX40 agonist ivuxolimab. The source of this sequence is an adult with an advanced solid tumor such as melanoma, head and neck, liver or kidney cancer. This rearrangement joins TRBV5-1 to TRBJ2-1, with TRBD2 matching 8 bases. The CDR3 region is CASSGTSLNQFF. Written as DNA, the CDR3 is TGCGCCAGCAGCGGGACTAGTCTTAATCAGTTCTTC.